A selection of T cell receptor beta chains follows, all from one sample in a study of Graves' ophthalmopathy and Graves' hyperthyroidism. TCRdb independently ran MiXCR on the multiplex PCR reads; one entry per CDR3 protein. The top ten clones hold about 40% of a sample with almost 750,000 distinct CDR3 sequences, 40% of them seen once. Material: peripheral blood. The receptors were sampled from an adult man with Graves' ophthalmopathy. Both conserved end residues are part of each CDR3. A D gene is named only where the DNA matches it firmly. Clone size is given for some rows only: seen once, a few or many times, or a class if the clone is expanded.

CATSPWDRVSNQPQHF TGTGCCACCAGCCCCTGGGACAGGGTGAGCAATCAGCCCCAGCATTTT TRBJ1-5 - TRBD1 TRBV15
CASSLGGFDNQPQHF TGTGCCAGCAGCCTAGGGGGCTTTGACAATCAGCCCCAGCATTTT TRBJ1-5 many TRBD1 TRBV7-9
CSARPHQGGTAETQYF TGCAGTGCTAGACCCCACCAGGGCGGGACTGCGGAGACCCAGTACTTC TRBJ2-5 - - TRBV20-1
CAISDGRDVAYEQYF TGTGCCATCAGTGACGGTCGGGACGTCGCCTACGAGCAGTACTTC TRBJ2-7 - - TRBV10-3
CASRTEGLNSPLHF TGTGCCAGCAGGACAGAAGGTTTGAATTCACCCCTCCACTTT TRBJ1-6 - - TRBV7-6
CATSDPGTGTFSNQPQHF TGTGCCACCAGTGACCCAGGGACAGGGACGTTCAGCAATCAGCCCCAGCATTTT TRBJ1-5 - TRBD1 TRBV7-2
CSARDFAASGYEQYF TGCAGTGCTAGAGATTTTGCGGCTAGCGGCTACGAGCAGTACTTC TRBJ2-7 - TRBD2 TRBV20-1
CAISYVNSGANVLTF TGTGCCATCAGTTACGTAAACTCTGGGGCCAACGTCCTGACTTTC TRBJ2-6 - - TRBV10-3
CASTRRTGSNQPQHF TGTGCCAGCACTCGCCGGACGGGGAGCAATCAGCCCCAGCATTTT TRBJ1-5 - - TRBV24-1
CSVGTGGSETQYF TGCAGCGTTGGGACAGGGGGCTCGGAGACCCAGTACTTC TRBJ2-5 - TRBD1 TRBV29-1
CASSLDRTSSYEQYF TGCGCCAGCAGCCTAGACAGGACTAGTTCCTACGAGCAGTACTTC TRBJ2-7 few - TRBV4-1
CASSEEEWGYEQYF TGTGCCAGCAGTGAAGAAGAGTGGGGATACGAGCAGTACTTC TRBJ2-7 many - TRBV2
CASRTNGGQPQHF TGTGCCAGCAGAACAAACGGGGGACAGCCCCAGCATTTT TRBJ1-5 few - TRBV6-6
CASSLGQSTNQPQHF TGTGCCAGTAGTTTGGGACAGTCAACAAATCAGCCCCAGCATTTT TRBJ1-5 - TRBD1 TRBV19
CASRKGVLSLNTGELFF TGTGCCAGCCGAAAGGGAGTACTATCCTTAAACACCGGGGAGCTGTTTTTT TRBJ2-2 - - TRBV10-3
CASSLAGTGGAF TGTGCCAGCAGCTTGGCCGGGACAGGGGGGGCCTTC TRBJ2-7 - TRBD1 TRBV7-2
CASSLVHRAGDEKLFF TGTGCCAGCAGTTTAGTTCACAGGGCTGGGGATGAAAAACTGTTTTTT TRBJ1-4 - - TRBV2
CSVRSGQLYEQYF TGCAGTGTTAGGAGTGGACAGCTGTACGAGCAGTACTTC TRBJ2-7 - - TRBV29-1
CASSFPPPGAGGPRETQYF TGTGCCAGCAGCTTCCCCCCTCCTGGAGCGGGAGGGCCGCGGGAGACCCAGTACTTC TRBJ2-5 - TRBD2 TRBV7-2
CATSDSGTGFETQYF TGTGCCACCAGTGACTCCGGGACAGGGTTCGAGACCCAGTACTTC TRBJ2-5 many TRBD1 TRBV24-1
CASRPTGAYEQYF TGTGCCAGCAGACCGACGGGGGCCTACGAGCAGTACTTC TRBJ2-7 - - TRBV7-9
CASSLEGRGFNQPQHF TGTGCCAGCAGCTTAGAGGGCAGGGGGTTCAATCAGCCCCAGCATTTT TRBJ1-5 - TRBD1 TRBV7-9
CASSLLEGGANTGELFF TGTGCTAGCAGCTTATTGGAAGGGGGCGCCAACACCGGGGAGCTGTTTTTT TRBJ2-2 - TRBD1 TRBV7-7
CASSLAGTGAFSPLHF TGTGCCAGCAGCTTAGCGGGGACAGGGGCTTTTTCCCCCCTCCACTTT TRBJ1-6 many TRBD1 TRBV7-2
CASSSSRQGGTDTQYF TGTGCCAGCAGCTCGTCACGCCAGGGGGGCACAGATACGCAGTATTTT TRBJ2-3 - TRBD1 TRBV9
CASSSLGAGFGEQYF TGTGCCAGCAGTTCCCTGGGCGCGGGATTCGGCGAGCAGTACTTC TRBJ2-7 many - TRBV7-2
CASSSQELSPEAFF TGTGCCAGCAGCTCACAGGAACTTTCCCCTGAAGCTTTCTTT TRBJ1-1 - - TRBV7-3
CASSSTGNTDQPQHF TGTGCCAGCAGCTCAACAGGGAATACCGATCAGCCCCAGCATTTT TRBJ1-5 - - TRBV24-1
CASSSYRGWEQYF TGTGCCAGCAGCTCCTACAGGGGTTGGGAGCAGTACTTC TRBJ2-7 many TRBD1 TRBV7-9
CASRLDRGTGNTIYF TGTGCCAGCAGACTGGACAGGGGGACAGGAAACACCATATATTTT TRBJ1-3 - TRBD1 TRBV6-6
CASSQVGTPYSNQPQHF TGCGCCAGCAGCCAAGTAGGGACACCTTATAGCAATCAGCCCCAGCATTTT TRBJ1-5 few - TRBV4-3
CASSPWGGTNEQYF TGTGCCAGCAGCCCATGGGGGGGAACCAACGAGCAGTACTTC TRBJ2-7 - TRBD2 TRBV12-3/TRBV12-4
CASSKDSGPLIQPLHF TGTGCCAGTAGTAAGGACAGTGGTCCTCTAATTCAACCCCTCCACTTT TRBJ1-6 few - TRBV19
CASSIGAKNNQPQHF TGTGCCAGTAGTATAGGGGCAAAGAACAATCAGCCCCAGCATTTT TRBJ1-5 - - TRBV2
CASSSGEANTGELFF TGTGCCAGCAGTTCAGGGGAGGCGAACACCGGGGAGCTGTTTTTT TRBJ2-2 many - TRBV2
CASSQAGPSGREQYF TGTGCCAGCAGCCAAGCGGGACCATCAGGACGGGAGCAGTACTTC TRBJ2-7 few - TRBV14
CASSYGRGPNTGELFF TGTGCCAGCAGTTACGGGCGGGGCCCGAACACCGGGGAGCTGTTTTTT TRBJ2-2 - - TRBV25-1
CASSSPARGGPGEKLFF TGTGCCAGCAGCTCTCCGGCTCGAGGCGGTCCGGGGGAAAAACTGTTTTTT TRBJ1-4 - - TRBV7-6
CASTVTWDSNQPQHF TGTGCCAGCACCGTCACGTGGGACAGCAATCAGCCCCAGCATTTT TRBJ1-5 many - TRBV7-2
CSSQEGDYTF TGCAGCAGCCAAGAGGGGGACTACACCTTC TRBJ1-2 - - TRBV29-1
CASSFQDRGLEQYF TGCGCCAGCAGCTTCCAAGACAGGGGGCTCGAGCAGTACTTC TRBJ2-7 - TRBD1 TRBV5-1
CASSRDRTTGNTIYF TGTGCCAGCAGCCGAGACAGGACTACTGGAAACACCATATATTTT TRBJ1-3 many - TRBV7-2
CASSTEGQGTEQYF TGCGCCAGCAGCACGGAGGGACAGGGAACCGAGCAGTACTTC TRBJ2-7 many TRBD1 TRBV5-1
CASSLGQDLYEQYF TGCGCCAGCAGCTTGGGACAGGACCTCTACGAGCAGTACTTC TRBJ2-7 many - TRBV5-1
CASSVRDRDGYTF TGTGCCAGCAGTGTCCGGGACAGAGATGGCTACACCTTC TRBJ1-2 few TRBD1 TRBV6-1
CASRVGTSDTGELFF TGTGCCAGTAGGGTCGGGACTAGCGACACCGGGGAGCTGTTTTTT TRBJ2-2 - TRBD2 TRBV19
CASSNPGTAHNTEAFF TGTGCCAGTTCTAATCCCGGGACAGCTCATAACACTGAAGCTTTCTTT TRBJ1-1 few TRBD1 TRBV19
CASSSEAQGLGKTQYF TGTGCCAGCAGCTCCGAGGCACAGGGGCTGGGGAAGACCCAGTACTTC TRBJ2-5 many TRBD1 TRBV5-5
CASSPPGRNSNQPQHF TGTGCCAGCAGTCCCCCTGGGCGCAATAGCAATCAGCCCCAGCATTTT TRBJ1-5 - - TRBV24-1
CASGWLTGNEQYF TGTGCCAGCGGTTGGCTAACGGGCAACGAGCAGTACTTC TRBJ2-7 few - TRBV7-3
CASSLRRLDGNQPQHF TGTGCCAGCAGCCTGCGACGGCTAGACGGCAATCAGCCCCAGCATTTT TRBJ1-5 - - TRBV7-2
CASSVAGTSGYYEQYF TGTGCCAGCAGCGTAGCTGGGACTAGCGGATACTACGAGCAGTACTTC TRBJ2-7 many TRBD2 TRBV9
CASSPEGGDTIYF TGTGCCAGCAGCCCTGAGGGGGGAGACACCATATATTTT TRBJ1-3 - - TRBV9
CASSIGVNQETQYF TGTGCCAGCAGCATCGGGGTTAACCAAGAGACCCAGTACTTC TRBJ2-5 many - TRBV9
CASTQGAAEQYF TGTGCCAGCACACAGGGGGCGGCCGAGCAGTACTTC TRBJ2-7 - TRBD1 TRBV6-5